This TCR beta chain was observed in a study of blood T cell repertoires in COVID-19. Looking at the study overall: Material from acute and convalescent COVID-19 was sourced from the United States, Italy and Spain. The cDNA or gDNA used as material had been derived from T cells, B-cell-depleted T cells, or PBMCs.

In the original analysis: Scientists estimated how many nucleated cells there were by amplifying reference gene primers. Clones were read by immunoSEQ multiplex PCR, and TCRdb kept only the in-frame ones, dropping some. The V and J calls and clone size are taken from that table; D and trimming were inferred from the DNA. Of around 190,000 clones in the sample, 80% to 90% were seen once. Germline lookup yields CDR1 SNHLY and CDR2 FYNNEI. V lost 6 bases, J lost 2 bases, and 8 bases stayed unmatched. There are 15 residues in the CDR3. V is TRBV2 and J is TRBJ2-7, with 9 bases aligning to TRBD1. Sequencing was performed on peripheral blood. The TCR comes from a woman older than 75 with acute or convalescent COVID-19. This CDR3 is CASRGQGVPPYEQYF. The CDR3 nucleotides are TGTGCCAGCAGGGGACAGGGAGTCCCCCCCTACGAGCAGTACTTC.